A single T cell receptor beta chain is shown here with its context. V lost 4 bases and J 0 bases, leaving 16 bases between the germline ends. Germline CDR1 is SGHKS and CDR2 is YYEKEE (reference sequence). The CDR3 is 17 amino acids. These data belong to a study of PD-1 blockade in classical Hodgkin lymphoma. The table came from immunoSEQ multiplex PCR; TCRdb's copy has only in-frame clones and leaves some out. This table has roughly 140,000 clones, about four fifths appearing once. All patients experienced relapse after autologous stem cell transplantation, and brentuximab vedotin exposure was variable.

This TCR derives from a human donor with classical Hodgkin lymphoma. The sequences come from peripheral blood mononuclear cells (PBMCs), collected before the second cycle of nivolumab. The chain has TRBV5-5 and TRBJ2-2; D might be TRBD2 (6 bases). Here the CDR3 reads CASSRDSISANTGELFF. The CDR3 DNA sequence: TGTGCCAGCAGCCGGGACTCGATTAGCGCGAACACCGGGGAGCTGTTTTTT.